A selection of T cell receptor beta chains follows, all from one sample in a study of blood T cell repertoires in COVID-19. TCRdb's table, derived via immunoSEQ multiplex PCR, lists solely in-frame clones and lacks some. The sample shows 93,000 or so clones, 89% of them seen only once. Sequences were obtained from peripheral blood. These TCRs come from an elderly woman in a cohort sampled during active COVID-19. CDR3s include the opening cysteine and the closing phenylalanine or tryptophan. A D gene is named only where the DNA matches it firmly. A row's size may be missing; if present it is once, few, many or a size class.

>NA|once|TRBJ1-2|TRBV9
TGTGCCAGCAGCCCAACATCCGACAGAGCCTATGGCTACACCTTC
CASSPTSDRAYGYTF
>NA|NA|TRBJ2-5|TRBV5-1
TGCGCCAGCAGCTCCGGACAAGGTGAAGAGACCCAGTACTTC
CASSSGQGEETQYF
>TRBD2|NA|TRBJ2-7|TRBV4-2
TGTGCCAGCAGCCAAGAAGCTAGCGGGAGCTCCTACGAGCAGTACTTC
CASSQEASGSSYEQYF
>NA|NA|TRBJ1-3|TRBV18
TGTGCCAGCTCTCCGGACAGTCTTGGAAACACCATATATTTT
CASSPDSLGNTIYF
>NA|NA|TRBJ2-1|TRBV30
TGTGCCTGGAGGGGGGCAGACTCCTACAATGAGCAGTTCTTC
CAWRGADSYNEQFF
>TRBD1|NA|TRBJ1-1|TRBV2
TGTGCCAGCAGCCCTGGGTTAGGGGGCAAGGAAGCTTTCTTT
CASSPGLGGKEAFF
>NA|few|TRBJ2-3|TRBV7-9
TGTGCCAGCAGCTTTGAGGAGAATCAGCGGTATTTT
CASSFEENQRYF
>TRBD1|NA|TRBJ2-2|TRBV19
TGTGCCAGTAGTCTGGGGACAGTGAACACCGGGGAGCTGTTTTTT
CASSLGTVNTGELFF
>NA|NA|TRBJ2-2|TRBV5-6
TGTGCCAGCAGCGCTTTCACCGCGGGCAGGACCGGGGAGCTGTTTTTT
CASSAFTAGRTGELFF
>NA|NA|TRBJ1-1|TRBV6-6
TGTGCCAGCAGTTACGGGGGGGTGGGTCTGTTCACTGAAGCTTTCTTT
CASSYGGVGLFTEAFF
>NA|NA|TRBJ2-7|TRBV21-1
TGTGCCAGCAGCAAAGAGGTCGGCGTCACCACTCCGACTAGCTTACCCTACGAGCAGTACTTC
CASSKEVGVTTPTSLPYEQYF
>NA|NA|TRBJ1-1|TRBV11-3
TGTGCCAGCAGCTTATCGGCAGGAGAAGCTTTCTTT
CASSLSAGEAFF
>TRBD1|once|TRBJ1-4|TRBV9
TGTGCCAGCAGCGTAGAGGGGACAGGGGCGGGAAAACTGTTTTTT
CASSVEGTGAGKLFF
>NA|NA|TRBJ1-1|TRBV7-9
TGTGCCAGCAGCTTCCCACAGGGCGTGGGGAACACTGAAGCTTTCTTT
CASSFPQGVGNTEAFF
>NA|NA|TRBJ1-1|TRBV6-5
TGTGCCAGCAGCCGCTCCGCTGGAGGGACTGAAGCTTTCTTT
CASSRSAGGTEAFF
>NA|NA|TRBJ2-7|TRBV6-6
TGTGCCAGCACCGCGCGAGTGGGGGGGCTCTCCTACGAGCAGTACTTC
CASTARVGGLSYEQYF
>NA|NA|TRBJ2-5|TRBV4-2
TGTGCCAGCAGCCAAGGGGGGCTAGCCCAAGAGACCCAGTACTTC
CASSQGGLAQETQYF
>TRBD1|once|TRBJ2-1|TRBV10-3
TGTGCCATTAGCGGACAGGGTAGATACAATGAGCAGTTCTTC
CAISGQGRYNEQFF
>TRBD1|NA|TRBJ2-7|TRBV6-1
TGTGCCAGCAGTGCAATAGGACAGGGGACTTTATACGAGCAGTACTTC
CASSAIGQGTLYEQYF
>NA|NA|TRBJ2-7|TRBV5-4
TGTGCCAGCAGCTTATCAGCGGTAGGCGGGGCCTCAGGGGAGCAGTACTTC
CASSLSAVGGASGEQYF
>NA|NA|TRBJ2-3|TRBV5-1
TGCGCCAGCAGCTCGGGGGAAAACACAGATACGCAGTATTTT
CASSSGENTDTQYF
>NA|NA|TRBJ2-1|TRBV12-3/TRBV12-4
TGTGCCAGCAGTTTTGGCCATGAGCAGTTCTTC
CASSFGHEQFF
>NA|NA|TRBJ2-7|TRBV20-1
TGCAGTGCTCCTTTAGTTGGTCAGTACTTC
CSAPLVGQYF
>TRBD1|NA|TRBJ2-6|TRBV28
TGTGCCAGCAGTTTCGGGACAGGGGGCGCTGGGGCCAACGTCCTGACTTTC
CASSFGTGGAGANVLTF
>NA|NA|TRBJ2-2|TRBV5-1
TGCGCCAGCAGCTTATTCCCCGGGAGAGGTAACACCGGGGAGCTGTTTTTT
CASSLFPGRGNTGELFF
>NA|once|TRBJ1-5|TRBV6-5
TGTGCCAGCAGTTACAGAGACAATCAGCCCCAGCATTTT
CASSYRDNQPQHF
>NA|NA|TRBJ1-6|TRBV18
TGTGCCAGCTCACCAACCCAGGGGAATTCACCCCTCCACTTT
CASSPTQGNSPLHF
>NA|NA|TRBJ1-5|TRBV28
TGTGCCAGCAGTCCCCCGTCTAAGCAGCCCCAGCATTTT
CASSPPSKQPQHF
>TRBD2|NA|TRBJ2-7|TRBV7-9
TGTGCCAGCACGGGCTTGGAATCGGGAGTGGGGAGGGGGTACTTC
CASTGLESGVGRGYF
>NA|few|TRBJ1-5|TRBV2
TGTGCCAGCAGTGAATCAGGGACTACGCCCCAGCATTTT
CASSESGTTPQHF
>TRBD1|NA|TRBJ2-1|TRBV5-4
TGTGCCAGCAGCTTGGCGACAGGGGCGTTATCCAATGAGCAGTTCTTC
CASSLATGALSNEQFF
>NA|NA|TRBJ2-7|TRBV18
TGTGCCAGCTCCCCGGCCAGGGCTAACTCCTACGAGCAGTACTTC
CASSPARANSYEQYF
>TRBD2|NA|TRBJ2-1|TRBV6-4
TGTGCCAGCAGTAGCGGGGGGGCGTCCTACAATGAGCAGTTCTTC
CASSSGGASYNEQFF
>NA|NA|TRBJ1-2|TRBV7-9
TGTGCCAGCAGCTTAGGGGGCCCACGAGGTGGAGGCTACACCTTC
CASSLGGPRGGGYTF
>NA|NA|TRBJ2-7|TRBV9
TGTGCCAGCAGCGTAGACGGGTACTCGCTGGGGCAGTACTTC
CASSVDGYSLGQYF
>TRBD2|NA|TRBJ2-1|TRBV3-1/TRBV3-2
TGTGCCAGCAGCCAAAGCGGGGGAGGCTTTTTCGAGCAGTTCTTC
CASSQSGGGFFEQFF
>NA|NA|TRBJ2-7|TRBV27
TGTGCCAGCAGTTTCGGGATCGGTTCTTCCGAGCAGTACTTC
CASSFGIGSSEQYF
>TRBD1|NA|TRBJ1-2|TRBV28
TGTGCCAGCAGTTTATCGGACAGGGGCTATGGCTACACCTTC
CASSLSDRGYGYTF
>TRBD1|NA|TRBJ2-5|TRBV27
TGTGCCAGTACCCAACAGGGGAAACAGGAGACCCAGTACTTC
CASTQQGKQETQYF
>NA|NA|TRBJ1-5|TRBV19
TGTGCCAGTATGGGGAGACAGGCCTCCAATCAGCCCCAGCATTTT
CASMGRQASNQPQHF
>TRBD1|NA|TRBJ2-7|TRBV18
TGTGCCAGCTCACCACCCAGGACAGGCAATTACGAGCAGTACTTC
CASSPPRTGNYEQYF
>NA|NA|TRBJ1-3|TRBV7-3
TGTGCCAGCAGCCGGGGAGGGCTGGGAAACACCATATATTTT
CASSRGGLGNTIYF